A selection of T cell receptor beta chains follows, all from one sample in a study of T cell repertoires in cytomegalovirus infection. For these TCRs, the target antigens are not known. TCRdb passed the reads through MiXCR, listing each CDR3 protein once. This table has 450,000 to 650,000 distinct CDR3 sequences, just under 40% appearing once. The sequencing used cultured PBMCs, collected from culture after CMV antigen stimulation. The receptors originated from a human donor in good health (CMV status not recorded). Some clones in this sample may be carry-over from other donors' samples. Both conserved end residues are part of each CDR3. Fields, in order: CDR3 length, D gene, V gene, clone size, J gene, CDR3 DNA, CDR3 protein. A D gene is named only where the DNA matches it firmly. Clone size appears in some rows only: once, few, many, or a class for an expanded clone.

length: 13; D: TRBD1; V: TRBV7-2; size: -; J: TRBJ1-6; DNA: TGTGCCAGCAGGCAAACCACAGGGGTACCCCTCCACTTT; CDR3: CASRQTTGVPLHF
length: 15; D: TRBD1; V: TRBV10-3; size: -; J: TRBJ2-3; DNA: TGTGCCATCGGATTGACAGGGGATAGCACAGATACGCAGTATTTT; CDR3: CAIGLTGDSTDTQYF
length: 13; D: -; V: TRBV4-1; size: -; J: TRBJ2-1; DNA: TGCGCCAGCAGCCACCCTTTGGGAAATGAGCAGTTCTTC; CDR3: CASSHPLGNEQFF
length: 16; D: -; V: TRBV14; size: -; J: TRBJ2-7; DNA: TGTGCCAGCAGCCAAGCAGGGCAGGGAAGGTCCTACGAGCAGTACTTC; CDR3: CASSQAGQGRSYEQYF
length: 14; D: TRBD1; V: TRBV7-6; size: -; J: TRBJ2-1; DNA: TGTGCCAGCAGCCCCCGCGACAGGGGCGATGAGCAGTTCTTC; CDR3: CASSPRDRGDEQFF
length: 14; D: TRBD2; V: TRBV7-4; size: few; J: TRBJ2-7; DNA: TGTGCCAGCAGCGGGAAGCGGGGGGCCTACGAGCAGTACTTC; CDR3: CASSGKRGAYEQYF
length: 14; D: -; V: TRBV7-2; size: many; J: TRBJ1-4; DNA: TGTGCCAGCAGCCCAAACAGTTATAATGAAAAACTGTTTTTT; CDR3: CASSPNSYNEKLFF
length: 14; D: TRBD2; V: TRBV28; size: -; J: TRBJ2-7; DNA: TGTGCCAGCAGTTACGCTAGCGGTTCCTACGAGCAGTACTTC; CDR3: CASSYASGSYEQYF
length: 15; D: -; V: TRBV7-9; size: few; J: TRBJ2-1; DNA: TGTGCCAGCAGCTTTCTTCGCGTCGAGCACAATGAGCAGTTCTTC; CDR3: CASSFLRVEHNEQFF
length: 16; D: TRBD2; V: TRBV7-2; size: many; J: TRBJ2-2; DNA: TGTGCCAGCAGCCGCAGGACTAGCGATGAGCCCGGGGAGCTGTTTTTT; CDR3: CASSRRTSDEPGELFF
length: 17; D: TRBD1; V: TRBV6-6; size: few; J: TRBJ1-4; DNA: TGTGCCAGCAGCCCCGGGACAGGGCTGTCGACTAATGAAAAACTGTTTTTT; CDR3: CASSPGTGLSTNEKLFF
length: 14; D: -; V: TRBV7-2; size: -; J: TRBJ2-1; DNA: TGTGCCAGCAGCCCCGACCCCCGGGGCTATGAGCAGTTCTTC; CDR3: CASSPDPRGYEQFF
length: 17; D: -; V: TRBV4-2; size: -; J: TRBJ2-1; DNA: TGTGCCAGCAGCCAAGATCTCGCGGGGACCCTCTTCAATGAGCAGTTCTTC; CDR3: CASSQDLAGTLFNEQFF
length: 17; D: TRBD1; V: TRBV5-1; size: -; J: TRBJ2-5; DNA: TGCGCCAGCAGCTTGGACGACAGGGTTAGAGTGGGGGAGACCCAGTACTTC; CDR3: CASSLDDRVRVGETQYF
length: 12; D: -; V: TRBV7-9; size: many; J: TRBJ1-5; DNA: TGTGCCAGCAGCGTCGGGAATCAGCCCCAGCATTTT; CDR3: CASSVGNQPQHF
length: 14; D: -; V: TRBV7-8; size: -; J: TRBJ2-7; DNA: TGTGCCAGCAGCTTCGGCAGGTTGCCCTACGAGCAGTACTTC; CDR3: CASSFGRLPYEQYF
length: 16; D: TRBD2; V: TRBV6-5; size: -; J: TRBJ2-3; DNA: TGTGCCAGCAGTTACTCTGCGGGGGGGCCGTCAGATACGCAGTATTTT; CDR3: CASSYSAGGPSDTQYF
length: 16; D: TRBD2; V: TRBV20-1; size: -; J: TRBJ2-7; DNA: TGCAGTGCACCCGGGACTAGCGGGGGGATTTACTACGAGCAGTACTTC; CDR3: CSAPGTSGGIYYEQYF
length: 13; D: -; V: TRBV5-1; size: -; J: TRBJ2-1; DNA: TGCGCCAGCAGCTTTTACAGGGACAATGAGCAGTTCTTC; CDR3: CASSFYRDNEQFF
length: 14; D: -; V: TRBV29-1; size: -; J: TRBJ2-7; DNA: TGCAGCGTTGTTCTAGTGGGAAAATCCTACGAGCAGTACTTC; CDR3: CSVVLVGKSYEQYF
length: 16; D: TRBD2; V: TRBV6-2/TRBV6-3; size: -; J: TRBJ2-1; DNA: TGTGCCAGCAGTCTGCGACTAGCGTTCTCCTACAATGAGCAGTTCTTC; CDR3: CASSLRLAFSYNEQFF
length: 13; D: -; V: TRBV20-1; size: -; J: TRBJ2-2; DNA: TGCAGTGCTACGGGTCCCAACACCGGGGAGCTGTTTTTT; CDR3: CSATGPNTGELFF
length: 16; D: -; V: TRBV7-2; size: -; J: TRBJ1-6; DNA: TGTGCCAGCAGCTTAGGCATTGGGGGACGGCATTCACCCCTCCACTTT; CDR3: CASSLGIGGRHSPLHF
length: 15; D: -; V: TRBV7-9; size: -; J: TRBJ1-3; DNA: TGTGCCAGCACGCGGACAGATAGCTCTGGAAACACCATATATTTT; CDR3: CASTRTDSSGNTIYF
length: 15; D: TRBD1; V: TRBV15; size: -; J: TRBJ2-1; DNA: TGTGCCACCAGCAAAGGGCAGGGGGCGTACAATGAGCAGTTCTTC; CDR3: CATSKGQGAYNEQFF
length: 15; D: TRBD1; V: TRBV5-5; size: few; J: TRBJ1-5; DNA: TGTGCCAGCAGCCTGGGACAGAACCCCAATCAGCCCCAGCATTTT; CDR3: CASSLGQNPNQPQHF
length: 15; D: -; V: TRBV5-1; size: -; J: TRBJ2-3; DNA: TGCGCCAGCAGCTTGTTCGCGGACTACACAGATACGCAGTATTTT; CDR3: CASSLFADYTDTQYF
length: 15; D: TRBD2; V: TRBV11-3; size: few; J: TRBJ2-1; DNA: TGTGCCAGCAGCTTAGATTCCCTAGCGGGCAATGAGCAGTTCTTC; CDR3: CASSLDSLAGNEQFF
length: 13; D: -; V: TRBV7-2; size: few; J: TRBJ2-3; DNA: TGTGCCAGCAGCCCGTCGGCCGGCCCCACGCAGTATTTT; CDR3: CASSPSAGPTQYF
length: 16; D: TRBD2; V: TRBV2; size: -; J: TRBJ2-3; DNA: TGTGCCAGCAGCGGACTCCGCTTAGCGGGAGTAGATACGCAGTATTTT; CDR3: CASSGLRLAGVDTQYF
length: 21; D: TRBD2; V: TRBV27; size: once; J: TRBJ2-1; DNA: TGTGCCAGCGAGGGGGGTTACAGGGGCAGGCGGGAGGGCAGCTCCTACAATGAGCAGTTCTTC; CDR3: CASEGGYRGRREGSSYNEQFF
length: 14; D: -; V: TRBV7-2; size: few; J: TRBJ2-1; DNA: TGTGCCAGCAGCTTAATTGCGTCCTACAATGAGCAGTTCTTC; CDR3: CASSLIASYNEQFF
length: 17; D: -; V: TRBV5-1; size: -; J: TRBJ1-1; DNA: TGCGCCAGCAGCTTGCGTTCAGGGGACTGGGTGAACACTGAAGCTTTCTTT; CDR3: CASSLRSGDWVNTEAFF
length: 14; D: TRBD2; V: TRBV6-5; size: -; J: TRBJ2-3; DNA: TGTGCCAGCAGGATGGCGGGAGGGACAGATACGCAGTATTTT; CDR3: CASRMAGGTDTQYF
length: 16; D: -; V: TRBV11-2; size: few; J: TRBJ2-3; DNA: TGTGCCAGCAGCTTAGTCCCTGGATGGGGCACAGATACGCAGTATTTT; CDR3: CASSLVPGWGTDTQYF
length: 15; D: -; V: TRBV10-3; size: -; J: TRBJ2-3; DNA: TGTGCCATCAGTGAGTTCAGCGGAGACACAGATACGCAGTATTTT; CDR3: CAISEFSGDTDTQYF
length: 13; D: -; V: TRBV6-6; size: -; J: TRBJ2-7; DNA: TGTGCCAGCAGTTCGAATGGACTCTACGAGCAGTACTTC; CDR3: CASSSNGLYEQYF
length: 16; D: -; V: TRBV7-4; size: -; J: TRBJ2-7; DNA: TGTGCCAGCAGCTTAGCCCACCTGGTAGTTGGATACGAGCAGTACTTC; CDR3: CASSLAHLVVGYEQYF
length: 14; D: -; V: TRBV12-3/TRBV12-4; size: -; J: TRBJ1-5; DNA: TGTGCCAGCAGTCCAGAGCCCCGGGGGCAGCCCCAGCATTTT; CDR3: CASSPEPRGQPQHF
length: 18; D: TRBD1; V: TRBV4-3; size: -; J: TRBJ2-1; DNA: TGCGCCAGCAGCCAAAAGGGGGCCGGGACAGGGCGGTACAATGAGCAGTTCTTC; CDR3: CASSQKGAGTGRYNEQFF
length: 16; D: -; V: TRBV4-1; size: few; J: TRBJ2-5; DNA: TGCGCCAGCAGCCAAGCTCCGACGGAGGGCCAAGAGACCCAGTACTTC; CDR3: CASSQAPTEGQETQYF
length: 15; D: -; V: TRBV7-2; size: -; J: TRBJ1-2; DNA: TGTGCCAGCAGGTCTACCAGGGGAAGCGACTATGGCTACACCTTC; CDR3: CASRSTRGSDYGYTF
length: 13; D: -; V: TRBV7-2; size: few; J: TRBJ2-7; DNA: TGTGCCAGCAGCTTCGCGGGAATAGGCGAGCAGTACTTC; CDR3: CASSFAGIGEQYF
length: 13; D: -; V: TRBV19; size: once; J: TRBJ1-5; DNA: TGTGCCAGTCTGGGCGGATACGGTCAGCCCCAGCATTTT; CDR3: CASLGGYGQPQHF
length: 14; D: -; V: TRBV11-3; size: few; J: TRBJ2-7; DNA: TGTGCCAGCAGCGTTAGCGGAAACTCCTACGAGCAGTACTTC; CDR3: CASSVSGNSYEQYF
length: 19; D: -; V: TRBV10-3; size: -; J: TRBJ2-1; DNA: TGTGCCATCAGAGGACCCTCACCGGGCAGGGGAAGGAGCTACAATGAGCAGTTCTTC; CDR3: CAIRGPSPGRGRSYNEQFF
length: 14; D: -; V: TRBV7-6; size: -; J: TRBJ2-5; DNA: TGTGCCAGCACCACCTCCAGAGGCCAAGAGACCCAGTACTTC; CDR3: CASTTSRGQETQYF
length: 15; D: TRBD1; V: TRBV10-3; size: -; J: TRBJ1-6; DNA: TGTGCCATCAGTGACACAGGGGGGGGTAATTCACCCCTCCACTTT; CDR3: CAISDTGGGNSPLHF
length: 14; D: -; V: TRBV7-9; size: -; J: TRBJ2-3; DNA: TGTGCCAGCAGCTTAACGCTCCGCACAGATACGCAGTATTTT; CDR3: CASSLTLRTDTQYF
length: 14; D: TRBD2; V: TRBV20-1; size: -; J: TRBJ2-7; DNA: TGCAGTGCTAGGGCTAGCGGGAGGGCCTACGAGCAGTACTTC; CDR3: CSARASGRAYEQYF
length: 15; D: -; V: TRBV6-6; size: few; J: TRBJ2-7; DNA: TGTGCCAGCACCAAGGAGGGCGAGCCTCCCTACGAGCAGTACTTC; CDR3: CASTKEGEPPYEQYF